This T cell receptor (beta chain) was recorded in a study of technical replicates of blood from several donors. Sequencing used immunoSEQ multiplex PCR; TCRdb keeps in-frame clones, though not all of them. The data contain 74,000 or so clones, about 89% of them singletons. CDR1 and CDR2 (germline): SGHAT, FQDESV (reference sequence). This CDR3 has 14 residues. V trimming: 6 bases; J trimming: 7 bases; junction bases outside the gene matches: 11. Sequencing was carried out using T cells isolated from PBMCs. The gene calls are TRBV11-1 and TRBJ2-7; TRBD2 aligns across 8 bases. This TCR was sampled from a human donor in good health. The CDR3 region has the DNA TGTGCCAGCAGTCCCGGGACTAGGGCCGGTGAGCAGTACTTC. Its translation: CASSPGTRAGEQYF.